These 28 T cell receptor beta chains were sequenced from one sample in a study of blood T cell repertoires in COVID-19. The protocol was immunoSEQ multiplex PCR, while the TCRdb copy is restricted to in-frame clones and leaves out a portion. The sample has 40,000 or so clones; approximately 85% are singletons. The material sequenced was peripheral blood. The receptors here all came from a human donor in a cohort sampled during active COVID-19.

The CDR3 DNA reads as TGTGCCAGCAGCCCCCCTTTCCGGGACAGGGGTGCCGATACGCAGTATTTT. Its translation is CASSPPFRDRGADTQYF. This rearrangement joins TRBV7-9 to TRBJ2-3; TRBD1 aligns across 10 bases. The junction had 14 bases not matched to a gene; V was cut back by 5 bases and J by 6 bases. The germline V gene encodes CDR1 SEHNR and CDR2 FQNEAQ (reference sequence). This CDR3 has 17 residues.

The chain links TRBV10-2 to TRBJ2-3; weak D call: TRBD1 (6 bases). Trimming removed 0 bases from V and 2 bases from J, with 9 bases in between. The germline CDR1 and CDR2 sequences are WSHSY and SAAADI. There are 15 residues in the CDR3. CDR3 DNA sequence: TGCGCCAGCAGTGAGTCCCGGACAGTCACAGATACGCAGTATTTT. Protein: CASSESRTVTDTQYF.

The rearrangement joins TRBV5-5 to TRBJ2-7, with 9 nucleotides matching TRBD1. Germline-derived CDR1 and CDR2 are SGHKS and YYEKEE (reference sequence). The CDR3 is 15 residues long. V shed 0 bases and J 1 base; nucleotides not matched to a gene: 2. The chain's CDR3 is CASSLGQGGSYEQYF. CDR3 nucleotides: TGTGCCAGCAGCTTGGGACAGGGGGGTTCCTACGAGCAGTACTTC.

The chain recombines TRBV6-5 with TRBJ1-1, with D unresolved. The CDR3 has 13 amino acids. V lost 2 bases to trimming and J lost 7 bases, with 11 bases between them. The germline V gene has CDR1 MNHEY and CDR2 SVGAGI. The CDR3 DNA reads TGTGCCAGCAGTTACAGGGAACGGGGTGAAGCTTTCTTT. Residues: CASSYRERGEAFF.

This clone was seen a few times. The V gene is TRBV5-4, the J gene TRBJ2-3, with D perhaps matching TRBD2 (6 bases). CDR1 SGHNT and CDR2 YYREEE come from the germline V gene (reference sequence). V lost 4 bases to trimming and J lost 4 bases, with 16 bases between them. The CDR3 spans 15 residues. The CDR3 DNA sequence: TGTGCCAGCAGCCAACGACTAGTCGGCGCAGATACGCAGTATTTT. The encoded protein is CASSQRLVGADTQYF.

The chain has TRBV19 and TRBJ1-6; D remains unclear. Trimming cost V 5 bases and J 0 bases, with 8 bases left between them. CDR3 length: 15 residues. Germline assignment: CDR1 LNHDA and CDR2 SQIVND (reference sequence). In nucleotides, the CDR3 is TGTGCCAGTAGTCCCGGGAGCTCCTATAATTCACCCCTCCACTTT. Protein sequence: CASSPGSSYNSPLHF.

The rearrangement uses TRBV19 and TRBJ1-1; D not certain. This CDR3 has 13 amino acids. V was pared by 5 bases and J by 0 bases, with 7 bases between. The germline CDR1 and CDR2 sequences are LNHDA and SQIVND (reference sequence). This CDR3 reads CASSYSLNTEAFF. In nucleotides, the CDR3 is TGTGCCAGTAGTTACAGCCTGAACACTGAAGCTTTCTTT.

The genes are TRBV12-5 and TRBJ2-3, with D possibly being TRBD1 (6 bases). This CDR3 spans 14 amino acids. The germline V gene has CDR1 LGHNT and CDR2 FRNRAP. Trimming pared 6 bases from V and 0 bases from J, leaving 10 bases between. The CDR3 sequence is CASGTGYSTDTQYF. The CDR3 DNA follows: TGTGCTAGTGGCACAGGGTATAGCACAGATACGCAGTATTTT.

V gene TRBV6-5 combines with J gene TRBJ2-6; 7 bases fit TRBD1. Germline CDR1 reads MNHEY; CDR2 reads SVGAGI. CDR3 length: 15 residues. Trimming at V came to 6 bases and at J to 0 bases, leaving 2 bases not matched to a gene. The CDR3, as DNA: TGTGCCAGCAGGTCAGGGGGCTCTGGGGCCAACGTCCTGACTTTC. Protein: CASRSGGSGANVLTF.

CDR3 residues: CASSSTSKETQYF. CDR3 DNA sequence: TGCGCCAGCAGCAGCACTAGCAAAGAGACCCAGTACTTC. The chain carries TRBV5-1 and TRBJ2-5; D is possibly TRBD2 (6 bases). The CDR3 covers 13 residues. Germline V gene sequence: CDR1 SGHRS, CDR2 YFSETQ. V lost 4 bases and J 3 bases, leaving 10 bases between the germline ends.

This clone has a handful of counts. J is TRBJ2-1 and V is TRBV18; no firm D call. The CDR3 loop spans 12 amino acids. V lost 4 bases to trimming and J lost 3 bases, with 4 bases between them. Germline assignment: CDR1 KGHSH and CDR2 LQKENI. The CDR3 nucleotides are TGTGCCAGCTCACGAGACTACAATGAGCAGTTCTTC. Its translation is CASSRDYNEQFF.

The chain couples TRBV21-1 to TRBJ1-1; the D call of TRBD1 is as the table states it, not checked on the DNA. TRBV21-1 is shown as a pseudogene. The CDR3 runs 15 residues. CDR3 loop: CASSPSRTGVTEAFF. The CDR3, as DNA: TGTGCCAGCAGCCCTTCTCGGACAGGGGTCACTGAAGCTTTCTTT.

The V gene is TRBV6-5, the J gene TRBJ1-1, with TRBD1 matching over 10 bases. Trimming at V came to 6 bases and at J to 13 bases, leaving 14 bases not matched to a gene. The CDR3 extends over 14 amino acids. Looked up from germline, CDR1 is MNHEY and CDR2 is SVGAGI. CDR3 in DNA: TGTGCCAGCAGCACCGACAGGGGGCGGGCGGAGGGTTTCTTT. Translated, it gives CASSTDRGRAEGFF.

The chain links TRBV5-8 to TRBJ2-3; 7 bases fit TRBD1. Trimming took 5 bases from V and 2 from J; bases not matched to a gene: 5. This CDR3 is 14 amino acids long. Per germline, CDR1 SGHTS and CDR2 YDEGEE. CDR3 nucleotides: TGTGCCAGCAGGATCGGGACAGACACAGATACGCAGTATTTT. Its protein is CASRIGTDTDTQYF.

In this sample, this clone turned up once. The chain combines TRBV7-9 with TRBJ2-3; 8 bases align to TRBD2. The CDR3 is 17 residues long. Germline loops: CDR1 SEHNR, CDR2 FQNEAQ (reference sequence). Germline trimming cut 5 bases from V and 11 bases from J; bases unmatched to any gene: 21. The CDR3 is CASSPGGGSGLKRGQYF. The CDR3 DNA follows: TGTGCCAGCAGCCCCGGGGGGGGTAGCGGCTTAAAACGGGGGCAGTATTTT.

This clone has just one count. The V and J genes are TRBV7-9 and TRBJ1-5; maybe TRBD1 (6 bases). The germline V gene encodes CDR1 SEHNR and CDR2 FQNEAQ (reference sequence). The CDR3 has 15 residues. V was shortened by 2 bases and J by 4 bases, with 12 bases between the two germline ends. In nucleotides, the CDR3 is TGTGCCAGCAGCTTATCATCAGGGGCAAATCAGCCCCAGCATTTT. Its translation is CASSLSSGANQPQHF.

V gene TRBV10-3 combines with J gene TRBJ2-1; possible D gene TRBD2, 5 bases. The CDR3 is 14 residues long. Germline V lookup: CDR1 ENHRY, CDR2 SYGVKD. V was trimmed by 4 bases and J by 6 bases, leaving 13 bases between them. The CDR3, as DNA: TGTGCCATCAGTGTCGGGGAAGCTGGCAATGAGCAGTTCTTC. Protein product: CAISVGEAGNEQFF.

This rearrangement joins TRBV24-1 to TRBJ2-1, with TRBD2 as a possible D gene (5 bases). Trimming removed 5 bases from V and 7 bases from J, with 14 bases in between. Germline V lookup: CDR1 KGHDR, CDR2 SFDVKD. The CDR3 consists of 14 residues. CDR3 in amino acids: CATSGRQLENEQFF. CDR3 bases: TGTGCCACCAGTGGCCGGCAACTAGAAAATGAGCAGTTCTTC.

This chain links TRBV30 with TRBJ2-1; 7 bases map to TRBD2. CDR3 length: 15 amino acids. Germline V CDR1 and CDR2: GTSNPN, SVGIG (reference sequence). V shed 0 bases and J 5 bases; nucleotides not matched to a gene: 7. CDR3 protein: CAWSVLAGTNNEQFF. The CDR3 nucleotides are TGTGCCTGGAGTGTACTGGCGGGGACTAACAATGAGCAGTTCTTC.

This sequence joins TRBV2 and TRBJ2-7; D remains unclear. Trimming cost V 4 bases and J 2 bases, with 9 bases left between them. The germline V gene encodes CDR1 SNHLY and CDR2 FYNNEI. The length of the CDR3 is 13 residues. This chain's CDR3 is CASSGQRAYEQYF. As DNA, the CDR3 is TGTGCCAGCAGTGGGCAGCGAGCCTACGAGCAGTACTTC.

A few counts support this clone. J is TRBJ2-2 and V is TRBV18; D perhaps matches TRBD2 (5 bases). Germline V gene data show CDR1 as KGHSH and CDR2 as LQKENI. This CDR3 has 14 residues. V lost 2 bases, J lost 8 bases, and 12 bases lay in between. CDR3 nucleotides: TGTGCCAGCTCACCAGCGGGCCCGCCTGGGGAGCTGTTTTTT. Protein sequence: CASSPAGPPGELFF.

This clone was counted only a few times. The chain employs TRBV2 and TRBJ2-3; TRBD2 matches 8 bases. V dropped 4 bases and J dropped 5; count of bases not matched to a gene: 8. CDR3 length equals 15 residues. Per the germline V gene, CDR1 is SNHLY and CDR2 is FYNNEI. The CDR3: CASSVQRGRQDTQYF. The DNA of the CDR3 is TGTGCCAGCAGTGTCCAGCGGGGGCGCCAAGATACGCAGTATTTT.

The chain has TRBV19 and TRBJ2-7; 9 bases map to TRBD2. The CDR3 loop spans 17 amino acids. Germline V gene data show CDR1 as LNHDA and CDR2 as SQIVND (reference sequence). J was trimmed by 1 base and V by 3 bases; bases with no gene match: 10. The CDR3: CASSISWASGESYEQYF. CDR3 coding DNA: TGTGCCAGTAGTATTAGTTGGGCTAGCGGGGAATCCTACGAGCAGTACTTC.

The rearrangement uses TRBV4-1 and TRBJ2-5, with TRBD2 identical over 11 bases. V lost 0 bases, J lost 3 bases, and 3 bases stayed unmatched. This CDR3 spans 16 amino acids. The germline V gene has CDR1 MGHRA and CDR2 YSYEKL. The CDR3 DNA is TGCGCCAGCAGCCAAGATGCTAGCGGGGGGAAAGAGACCCAGTACTTC. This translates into CASSQDASGGKETQYF.

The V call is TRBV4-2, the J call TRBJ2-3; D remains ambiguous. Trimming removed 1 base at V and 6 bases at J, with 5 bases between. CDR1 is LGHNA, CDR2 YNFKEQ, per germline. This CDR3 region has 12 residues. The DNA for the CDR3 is TGTGCCAGCAGCCAAGTCCAGGATACGCAGTATTTT. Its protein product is CASSQVQDTQYF.

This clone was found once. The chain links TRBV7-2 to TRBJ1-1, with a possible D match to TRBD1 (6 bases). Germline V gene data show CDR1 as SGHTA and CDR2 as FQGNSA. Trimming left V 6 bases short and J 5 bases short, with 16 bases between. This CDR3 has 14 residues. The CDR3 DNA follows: TGTGCCAGCAGTTGGGGGGGGCGTGGGACTGAAGCTTTCTTT. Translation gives CASSWGGRGTEAFF.

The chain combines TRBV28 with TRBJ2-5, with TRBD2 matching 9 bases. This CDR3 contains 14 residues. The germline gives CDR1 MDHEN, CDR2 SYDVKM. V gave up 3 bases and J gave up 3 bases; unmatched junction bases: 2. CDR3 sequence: CASSFSGGKETQYF. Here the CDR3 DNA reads TGTGCCAGCAGTTTTAGCGGGGGCAAAGAGACCCAGTACTTC.

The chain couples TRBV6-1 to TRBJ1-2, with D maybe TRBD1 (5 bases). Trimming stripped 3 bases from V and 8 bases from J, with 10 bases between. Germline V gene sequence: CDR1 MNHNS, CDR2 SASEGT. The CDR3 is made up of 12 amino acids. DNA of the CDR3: TGTGCCAGCAGTGACAGGGCAGGGGGCTACACCTTC. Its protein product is CASSDRAGGYTF.